The sample holds many counts of the clone carrying this T cell receptor (beta chain). These data belong to a study of regulatory T cells in long-lasting Graves disease. CDR1 is SGHRS and CDR2 is YFSETQ in the germline V gene. V lost 2 bases to trimming and J lost 6 bases, with 13 bases between them. The length of the CDR3 is 14 residues. CDR3 regions were amplified by Arm-PCR using iRepertoire HTBI primers to build TCR beta libraries. From the multiplex PCR reads, TCRdb called clonotypes with MiXCR, one entry per CDR3 protein. The sample contains about 540,000 distinct CDR3 sequences, roughly 12% of which appear only once. The time point denotes: newly diagnosed GD, antithyroid drugs for less than 3 months. RNA extracted from PBMCs served as the sequencing template. This sample also belongs to another study, concerning T cells in Graves' hyperthyroidism and ophthalmopathy.

This specimen consisted of peripheral blood mononuclear cells (PBMCs), obtained at new diagnosis, from a patient treated with antithyroid drugs. The source is a man in his thirties or forties with Graves disease. The V call is TRBV5-1, the J call TRBJ2-3, with D uncertain. The CDR3 DNA sequence: TGCGCCAGCAGCTTCTCGCCTTCGCCGGATACGCAGTATTTT. It codes for CASSFSPSPDTQYF.